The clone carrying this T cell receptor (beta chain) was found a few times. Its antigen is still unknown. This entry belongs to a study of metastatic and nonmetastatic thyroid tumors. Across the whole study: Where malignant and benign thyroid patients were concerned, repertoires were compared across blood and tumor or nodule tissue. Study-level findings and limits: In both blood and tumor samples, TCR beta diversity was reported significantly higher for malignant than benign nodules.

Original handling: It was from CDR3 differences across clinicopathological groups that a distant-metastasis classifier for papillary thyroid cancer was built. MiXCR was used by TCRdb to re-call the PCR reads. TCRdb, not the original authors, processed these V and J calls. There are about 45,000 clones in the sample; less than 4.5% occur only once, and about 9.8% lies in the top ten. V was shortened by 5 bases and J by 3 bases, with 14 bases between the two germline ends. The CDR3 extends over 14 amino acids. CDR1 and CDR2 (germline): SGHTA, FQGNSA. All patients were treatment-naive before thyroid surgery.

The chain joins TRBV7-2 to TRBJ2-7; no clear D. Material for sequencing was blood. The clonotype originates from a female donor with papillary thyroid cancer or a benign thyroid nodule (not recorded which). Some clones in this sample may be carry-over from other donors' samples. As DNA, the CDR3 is TGTGCCAGCAGCCCATCAGTAAAAAACTACGAGCAGTACTTC. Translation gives CASSPSVKNYEQYF.